What follows is one T cell receptor beta chain and its context. The entry originates in a study of blood T cell repertoires in COVID-19. Germline CDR1 is LGHDT and CDR2 is YNNKEL (reference sequence). The CDR3 loop spans 14 amino acids. With 8 bases removed from V and 9 bases from J, the gap between germline ends came to 19 bases. TCRdb's table, derived via immunoSEQ multiplex PCR, lists solely in-frame clones and lacks some. Among 35,000 to 45,000 clones listed, 70% to 90% were seen once. The specimen was peripheral blood. This chain links TRBV3-1 (or the pseudogene TRBV3-2) with TRBJ2-2, with a tentative D call TRBD2 (6 bases). The clonotype was recovered from a man in his 60s with active COVID-19. In nucleotides, the CDR3 is TGTGCCAGCGGAAGGACTATTTCGGGGCGGGAGCTGTTTTTT. Protein product: CASGRTISGRELFF.